The 20 T cell receptor beta chains below were found in one sample sequenced in a study of T cells after yellow fever vaccination. TCRdb re-called the 5' RACE reads with MiXCR, one entry per CDR3 protein. The sample includes roughly 99,000 distinct CDR3 sequences, around 5.5% seen only once; the top ten take over 40%. This material consisted of CD8+ T cells sorted from PBMCs, taken 10 days after the yellow fever booster vaccination. The receptor set was obtained from a man aged 18 to 30 who received the YFV17D yellow fever vaccine.

This clonotype was counted ten times or more. The rearrangement uses TRBV4-3 and TRBJ2-4; D may correspond to TRBD1 or TRBD2 (6 bases each). Germline V CDR1 and CDR2: LGHNA, YSLEER. CDR3 size: 18 residues. Trimming cost V 0 bases and J 2 bases, with 17 bases left between them. CDR3 protein: CASSQDRIGGLTKNIQYF. CDR3 bases: TGCGCCAGCAGCCAAGATCGGATTGGGGGGCTGACCAAAAACATTCAGTACTTC.

This chain joins TRBV30 and TRBJ1-1, with a possible D match to TRBD1 (5 bases). The V and J ends lost 5 bases and 4 bases respectively, with 17 bases between them. This CDR3 is 14 amino acids long. Germline lookup yields CDR1 GTSNPN and CDR2 SVGIG (reference sequence). The CDR3 here is CAWDSQWGSTEAFF. CDR3 bases: TGTGCCTGGGACTCACAATGGGGGAGCACTGAAGCTTTCTTT.

This clonotype has more than one count but fewer than ten. The gene calls are TRBV7-9 and TRBJ1-1; no clear D. This CDR3 has 14 amino acids. Trimming took off 6 bases at V and 1 base at J, with 12 bases between the two ends. The germline V gene has CDR1 SEHNR and CDR2 FQNEAQ (reference sequence). The CDR3 region is CASRDSLTNTEAFF. As DNA, the CDR3 is TGTGCCAGCAGGGACTCATTGACGAACACTGAAGCTTTCTTT.

This clonotype showed up many times. The J gene is TRBJ2-7, the V gene TRBV11-2, with 9 positions matching TRBD1. This CDR3 has 15 residues. V lost 0 bases to trimming and J lost 3 bases; unmatched junction nucleotides: 3. Germline assignment: CDR1 SGHAT and CDR2 FQNNGV. CDR3 amino acids: CASSLEGTGHYEQYF. CDR3 nucleotides: TGTGCCAGCAGCTTAGAGGGGACAGGGCACTACGAGCAGTACTTC.

J is TRBJ2-7 and V is TRBV5-1, with 10 bases lining up with TRBD1. The V segment lost 5 bases and the J segment 2 bases; nucleotides outside the gene matches: 4. Germline-derived CDR1 and CDR2 are SGHRS and YFSETQ. The CDR3 covers 14 residues. The CDR3 is CASRGQGRTYEQYV. For the CDR3, the DNA is TGCGCCAGCAGGGGACAGGGGAGAACCTACGAGCAGTACGTC.

The chain combines TRBV7-9 with TRBJ2-2; no clear D. V was trimmed by 1 base and J by 7 bases, leaving 4 bases between them. The germline V gene has CDR1 SEHNR and CDR2 FQNEAQ (reference sequence). This CDR3 has 12 amino acids. CDR3 region: CASSLVLGELFF. The CDR3 coding sequence is TGTGCCAGCAGCTTAGTCCTCGGGGAGCTGTTTTTT.

CDR3 amino acids: CASSYPLTGAKNIQYF. The DNA for the CDR3 is TGTGCCAGCAGTTACCCCTTGACAGGGGCCAAAAACATTCAGTACTTC. The rearrangement uses TRBV6-2 or TRBV6-3 and TRBJ2-4; 7 bases agree with TRBD1. Germline V CDR1 and CDR2: MNHEY, SVGEGT. With V trimmed by 2 bases and J by 1 base, 5 bases remained unmatched. CDR3 length equals 16 residues.

This clonotype has ten or more counts. The rearrangement joins TRBV7-9 to TRBJ1-1; D is uncertain. The germline V gene has CDR1 SEHNR and CDR2 FQNEAQ (reference sequence). Trimming shortened V by 2 bases and J by 8 bases, and 9 bases separated the two germline ends. The CDR3 extends over 12 amino acids. The DNA for the CDR3 is TGTGCCAGCAGCTTATCGGCGATGGAAGCTTTCTTT. Translating it yields CASSLSAMEAFF.

The table lists this clonotype with many counts. Here the CDR3 DNA reads TGTGCCAGCAGTTACTTGGCAAACACCGGGGAGCTGTTTTTT. It specifies CASSYLANTGELFF. This rearrangement joins TRBV6-5 to TRBJ2-2; D gene ambiguous. Per the germline V gene, CDR1 is MNHEY and CDR2 is SVGAGI. This CDR3 has 14 residues. V lost 1 base and J 2 bases, leaving 5 bases between the germline ends.

V usage is TRBV10-1 and J usage is TRBJ2-1, with D perhaps matching TRBD1 or TRBD2 (7 bases each). V lost 6 bases and J 8 bases, leaving 20 bases between the germline ends. The CDR3 has 15 amino acids. Germline V gene lookup returns CDR1 WNHNN and CDR2 SYGVQD (reference sequence). The CDR3 protein is CASREPGGGSDEQFF. The CDR3 DNA reads TGCGCCAGCAGAGAACCAGGGGGGGGCTCGGATGAGCAGTTCTTC.

V gene TRBV5-4 combines with J gene TRBJ2-5, with 8 nucleotides matching TRBD1. The CDR3 extends over 17 amino acids. Trimming took 0 bases from V and 0 from J; bases not matched to a gene: 7. CDR1 is SGHNT and CDR2 is YYREEE in the germline V gene (reference sequence). The CDR3 bases are TGTGCCAGCAGCTTGGCAGGACAGGACAGGGACCAAGAGACCCAGTACTTC. This gives the protein CASSLAGQDRDQETQYF.

On this clonotype: A read error is possible here, since a much larger clone lies one base away. The chain is built from TRBV7-6 and TRBJ2-1; D tentatively fits TRBD1 or TRBD2 (7 bases each). Germline values: CDR1 SGHVS, CDR2 FNYEAQ. This CDR3 is 16 amino acids long. CDR3 in amino acids: CASSPSTGDYYTEQFF. CDR3 sequence (DNA): TGTGCCAGCAGCCCGAGCACAGGGGACTACTACACTGAGCAGTTCTTC.

This clonotype has just a few counts. V is TRBV11-2 and J is TRBJ2-2; possibly TRBD2 for D (5 bases). CDR3 length equals 15 residues. Germline CDR1 SGHAT, CDR2 FQNNGV. V was trimmed by 3 bases and J by 1 base, leaving 9 bases between them. CDR3 in DNA: TGTGCCAGCAGCTTTACGGGGTGGAACACCGGGGAGCTGTTTTTT. It is translated as CASSFTGWNTGELFF.

The chain employs TRBV12-3 or TRBV12-4 and TRBJ2-7; 8 bases align to TRBD1. The CDR3 totals 15 residues. With V trimmed by 3 bases and J by 3 bases, 7 bases remained unmatched. Here the CDR3 DNA reads TGTGCCAGCAGTTTTGGGACAGGCGTCCTCTACGAGCAGTACTTC. This sequence encodes CASSFGTGVLYEQYF.

This clonotype was seen at least ten times. The chain employs TRBV3-1 and TRBJ2-5; D is undetermined. This CDR3 region has 13 residues. The germline V and J ends were trimmed by 0 bases and 4 bases, with 6 bases remaining between them. Germline V gene lookup returns CDR1 LGHDT and CDR2 YNNKEL (reference sequence). The CDR3 spells CASSQDPGETQYF. CDR3 coding DNA: TGTGCCAGCAGCCAAGATCCAGGAGAGACCCAGTACTTC.

This clonotype has just a few counts. The chain joins TRBV7-9 to TRBJ2-7; 13 nucleotides match TRBD2. Germline CDR1 SEHNR, CDR2 FQNEAQ (reference sequence). The CDR3 contains 15 residues. Germline trimming cut 5 bases from V and 3 bases from J; bases unmatched to any gene: 4. The CDR3 DNA reads as TGTGCCAGCAGCCCCCGGACTAGCGGGGGCTACGAGCAGTACTTC. Protein product: CASSPRTSGGYEQYF.

V is TRBV19 and J is TRBJ2-1, with 10 bases aligning to TRBD2. This CDR3 comprises 12 residues. V dropped 7 bases and J dropped 13; count of bases not matched to a gene: 7. The germline gives CDR1 LNHDA, CDR2 SQIVND (reference sequence). The CDR3 spells CASNELAGIQFF. The CDR3 bases are TGTGCCAGTAATGAACTAGCGGGGATCCAGTTCTTC.

This clonotype showed up many times. The chain employs TRBV28 and TRBJ2-1; D is uncertain. Germline-derived CDR1 and CDR2 are MDHEN and SYDVKM. The CDR3 contains 14 residues. Trimming took off 8 bases at V and 4 bases at J, with 15 bases between the two ends. CDR3 nucleotide sequence: TGTGCCAGCCACAGACCCGGGCCATACAATGAGCAGTTCTTC. Encoded protein: CASHRPGPYNEQFF. Combining the CDR3 with reference TRBV28 and TRBJ2-1 gives the whole variable domain DVKVTQSSRYLVKRTGEKVFLECVQDMDHENMFWYRQDPGLGLRLIYFSYDVKMKEKGDIPEGYSVSREKKERFSLILESASTNQTSMYLCASHRPGPYNEQFFGPGTRLTVL.

This clonotype was counted a few times. This chain uses TRBV4-3 with TRBJ2-1, with D unclear. Trimming took off 3 bases at V and 8 bases at J, with 11 bases between the two ends. The CDR3 is made up of 13 amino acids. Germline CDR1 and CDR2: LGHNA and YSLEER. DNA for the CDR3: TGCGCCAGCAGCCAGGAACGACAATATGAGCAGTTCTTC. Its translation: CASSQERQYEQFF.

The V and J genes are TRBV29-1 and TRBJ2-2; the D gene is possibly TRBD2 (5 bases). V lost 3 bases and J 5 bases, leaving 13 bases between the germline ends. The germline V gene has CDR1 SQVTM and CDR2 ANQGSEA. This CDR3 comprises 14 residues. The CDR3 region is CSVDTRAETGELFF. CDR3 nucleotides: TGCAGCGTTGACACTAGGGCAGAGACCGGGGAGCTGTTTTTT.